This T cell receptor (beta chain) was identified during a study of T cells expressing NK-cell markers. The CDR3 extends over 15 amino acids. Germline V gene lookup returns CDR1 SEHNR and CDR2 FQNEAQ (reference sequence). TCRdb processed the 5' RACE reads again and assigns one entry to each CDR3 protein, with no DNA. Recorded for this sample: about 550,000 distinct CDR3 sequences. What was sequenced was blood T cells: a sorted CD56 or NKG2C T cell subset, CD4+ or CD8+ T cells, or bulk PBMC T cells (not recorded which). This TCR derives from a man aged 18 to 29 in good health. This rearrangement joins TRBV7-9 to TRBJ1-4. CDR3 residues: CASILAEVTNEKLFF.